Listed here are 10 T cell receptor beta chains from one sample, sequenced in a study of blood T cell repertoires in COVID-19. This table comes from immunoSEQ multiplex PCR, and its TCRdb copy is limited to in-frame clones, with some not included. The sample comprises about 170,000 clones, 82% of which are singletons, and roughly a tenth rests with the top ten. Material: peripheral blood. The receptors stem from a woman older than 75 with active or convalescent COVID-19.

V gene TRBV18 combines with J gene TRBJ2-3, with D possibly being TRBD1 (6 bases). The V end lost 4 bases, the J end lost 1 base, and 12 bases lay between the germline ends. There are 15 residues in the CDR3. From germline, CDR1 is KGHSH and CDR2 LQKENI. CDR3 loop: CASSRNRVGTDTQYF. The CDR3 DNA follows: TGTGCCAGCTCACGCAACAGGGTGGGCACAGATACGCAGTATTTT.

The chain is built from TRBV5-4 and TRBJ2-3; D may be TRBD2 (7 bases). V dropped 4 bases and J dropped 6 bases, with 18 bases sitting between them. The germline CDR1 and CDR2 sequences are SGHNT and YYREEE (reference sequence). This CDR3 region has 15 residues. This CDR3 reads CASSAPGHSGDTQYF. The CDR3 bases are TGTGCCAGCAGCGCCCCGGGACATAGCGGGGATACGCAGTATTTT.

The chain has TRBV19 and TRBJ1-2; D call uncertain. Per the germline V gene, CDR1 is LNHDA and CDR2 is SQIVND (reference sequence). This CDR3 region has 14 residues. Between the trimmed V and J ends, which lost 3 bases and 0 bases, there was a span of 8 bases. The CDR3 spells CASSIPVTNYGYTF. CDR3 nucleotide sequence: TGTGCCAGTAGTATCCCAGTTACTAACTATGGCTACACCTTC.

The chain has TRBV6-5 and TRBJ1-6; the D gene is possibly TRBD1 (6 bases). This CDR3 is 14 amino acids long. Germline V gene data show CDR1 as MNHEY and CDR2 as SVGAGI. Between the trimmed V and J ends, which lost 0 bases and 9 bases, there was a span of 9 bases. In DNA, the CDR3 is TGTGCCAGCAGTTACTCGCAGGGGACTTCACCCCTCCACTTT. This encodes CASSYSQGTSPLHF.

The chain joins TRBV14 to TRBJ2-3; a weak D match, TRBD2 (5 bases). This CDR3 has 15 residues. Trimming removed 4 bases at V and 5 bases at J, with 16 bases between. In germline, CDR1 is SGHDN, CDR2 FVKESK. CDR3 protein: CASSLSGSRGDTQYF. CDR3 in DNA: TGTGCCAGCAGCCTTTCCGGGTCCCGGGGAGATACGCAGTATTTT.

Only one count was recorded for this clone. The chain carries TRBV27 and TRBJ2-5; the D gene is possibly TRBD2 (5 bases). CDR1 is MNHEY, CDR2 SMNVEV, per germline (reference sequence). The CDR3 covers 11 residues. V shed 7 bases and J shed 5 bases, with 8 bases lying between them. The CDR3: CASISGETQYF. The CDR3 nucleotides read TGTGCCAGCATTTCGGGGGAGACCCAGTACTTC.

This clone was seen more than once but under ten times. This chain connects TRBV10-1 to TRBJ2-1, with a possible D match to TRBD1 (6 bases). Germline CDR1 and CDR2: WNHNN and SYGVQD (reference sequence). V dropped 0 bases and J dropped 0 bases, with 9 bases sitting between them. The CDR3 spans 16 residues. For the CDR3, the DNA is TGCGCCAGCAGTGAGTCGAGGGGGAGCTCCTACAATGAGCAGTTCTTC. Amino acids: CASSESRGSSYNEQFF.

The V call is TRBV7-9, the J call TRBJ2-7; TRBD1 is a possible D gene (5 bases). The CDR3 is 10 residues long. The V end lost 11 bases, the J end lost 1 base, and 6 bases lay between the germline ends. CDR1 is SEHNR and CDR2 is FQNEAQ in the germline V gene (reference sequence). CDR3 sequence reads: CASGSYEQYF. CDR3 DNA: TGTGCCTCAGGGTCCTACGAGCAGTACTTC.

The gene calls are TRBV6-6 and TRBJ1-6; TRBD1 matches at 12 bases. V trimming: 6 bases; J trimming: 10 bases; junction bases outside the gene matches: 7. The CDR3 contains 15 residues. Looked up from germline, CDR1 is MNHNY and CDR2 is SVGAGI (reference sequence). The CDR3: CASSLGQGAQSPLHF. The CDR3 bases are TGTGCCAGCAGCCTGGGACAGGGGGCCCAATCACCCCTCCACTTT.

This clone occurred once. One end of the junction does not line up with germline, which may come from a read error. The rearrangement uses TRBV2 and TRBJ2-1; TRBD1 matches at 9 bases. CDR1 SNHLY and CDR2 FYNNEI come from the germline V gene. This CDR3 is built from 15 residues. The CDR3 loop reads CASSAGTGSYSEQFF. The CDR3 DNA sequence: TGTGCCAGCAGTGCCGGGACAGGGTCGTACAGTGAGCAGTTCTTC.